This T cell receptor beta chain was identified in a study of shared clonotypes between healthy human individuals. Study summary: Contributing individuals were a couple of females and a few males aged 18 to 49. Used for every donor were three CD4 naive, three CD4 memory, two CD8 naive and one CD8 memory plate.

The data were produced by immunoSEQ multiplex PCR, yet TCRdb's version contains in-frame clones alone and is incomplete. This table has about 660,000 clones, roughly 70% appearing once. Turning to this clone: Its specificity is unknown.

The CDR3 is made up of 14 amino acids. V was trimmed by 6 bases and J by 3 bases, leaving 12 bases between them. The germline CDR1 and CDR2 sequences are MNHNY and SVGAGI (reference sequence). Whole-study findings and limits: Non-shared clonotypes displayed generation probabilities falling below those of clonotypes present in all four donors.

The sequenced sample was memory CD4+ T cells sorted from blood. The subset was: CD45RA-negative fraction. The chain joins TRBV6-6 to TRBJ1-5, with D perhaps matching TRBD1 (5 bases). This receptor was obtained from a woman aged 30 to 39 in good health. The CDR3 region has the DNA TGTGCCAGCAGGGTTCAGGGAGACAATCAGCCCCAGCATTTT. Protein sequence: CASRVQGDNQPQHF.